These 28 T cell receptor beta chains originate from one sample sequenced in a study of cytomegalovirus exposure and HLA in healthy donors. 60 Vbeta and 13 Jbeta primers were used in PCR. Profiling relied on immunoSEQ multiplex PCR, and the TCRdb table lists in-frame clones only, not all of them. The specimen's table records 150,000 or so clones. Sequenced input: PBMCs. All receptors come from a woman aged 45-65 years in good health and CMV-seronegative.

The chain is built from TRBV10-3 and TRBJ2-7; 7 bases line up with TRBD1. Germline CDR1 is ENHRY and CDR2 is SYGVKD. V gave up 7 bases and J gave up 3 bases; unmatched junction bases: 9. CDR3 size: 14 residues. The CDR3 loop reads CAITPGTDFYEQYF. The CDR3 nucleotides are TGTGCCATCACCCCCGGGACAGACTTCTACGAGCAGTACTTC.

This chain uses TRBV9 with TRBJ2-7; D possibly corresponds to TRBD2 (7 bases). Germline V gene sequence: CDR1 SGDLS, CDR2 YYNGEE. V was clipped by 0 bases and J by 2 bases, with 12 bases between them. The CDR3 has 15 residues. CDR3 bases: TGTGCCAGCAGCGTAGACCCCGGGGGGCCCTACGAGCAGTACTTC. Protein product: CASSVDPGGPYEQYF.

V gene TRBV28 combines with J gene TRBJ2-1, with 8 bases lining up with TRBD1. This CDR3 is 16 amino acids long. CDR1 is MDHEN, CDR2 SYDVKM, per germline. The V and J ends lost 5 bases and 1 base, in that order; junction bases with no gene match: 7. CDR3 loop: CASSIRQGSSYNEQFF. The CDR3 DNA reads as TGTGCCAGCAGTATCAGACAGGGGTCGTCCTACAATGAGCAGTTCTTC.

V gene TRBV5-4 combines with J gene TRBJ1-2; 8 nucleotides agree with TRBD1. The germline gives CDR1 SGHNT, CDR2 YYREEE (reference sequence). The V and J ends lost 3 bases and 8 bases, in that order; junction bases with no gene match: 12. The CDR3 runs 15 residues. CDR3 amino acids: CASSSDYRGGGGYTF. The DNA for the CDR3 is TGTGCCAGCAGCTCGGACTACAGGGGGGGTGGGGGCTACACCTTC.

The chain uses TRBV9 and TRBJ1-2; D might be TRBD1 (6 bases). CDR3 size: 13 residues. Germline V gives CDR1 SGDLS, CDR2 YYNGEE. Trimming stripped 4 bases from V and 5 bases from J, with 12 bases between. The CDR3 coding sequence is TGTGCCAGCAGCCCGGGGACAACTTATGGCTACACCTTC. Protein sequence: CASSPGTTYGYTF.

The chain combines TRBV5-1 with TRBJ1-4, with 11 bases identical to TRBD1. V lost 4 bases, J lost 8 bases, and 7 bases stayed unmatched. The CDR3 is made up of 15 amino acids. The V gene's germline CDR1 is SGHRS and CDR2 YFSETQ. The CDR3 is CASSGQGQGEEKLFF. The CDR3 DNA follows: TGCGCCAGCAGCGGACAGGGACAGGGGGAGGAAAAACTGTTTTTT.

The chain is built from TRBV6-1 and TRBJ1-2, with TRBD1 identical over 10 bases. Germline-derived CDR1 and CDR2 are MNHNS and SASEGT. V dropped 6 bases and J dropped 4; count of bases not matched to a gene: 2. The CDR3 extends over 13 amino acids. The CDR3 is CASSRDRGYGYTF. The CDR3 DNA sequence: TGTGCCAGCAGCCGGGACAGGGGCTATGGCTACACCTTC.

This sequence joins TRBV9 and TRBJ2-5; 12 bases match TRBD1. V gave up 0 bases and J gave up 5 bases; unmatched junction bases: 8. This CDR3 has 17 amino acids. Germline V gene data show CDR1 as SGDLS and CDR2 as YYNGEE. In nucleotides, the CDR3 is TGTGCCAGCAGCGTAGAGGGGGGACAGGGGGCGCAGGAGACCCAGTACTTC. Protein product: CASSVEGGQGAQETQYF.

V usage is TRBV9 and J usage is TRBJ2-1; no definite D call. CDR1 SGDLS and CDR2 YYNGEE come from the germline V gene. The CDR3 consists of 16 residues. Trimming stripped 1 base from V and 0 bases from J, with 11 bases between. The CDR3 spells CASSVLADSSYNEQFF. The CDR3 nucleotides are TGTGCCAGCAGCGTACTGGCGGATAGCTCCTACAATGAGCAGTTCTTC.

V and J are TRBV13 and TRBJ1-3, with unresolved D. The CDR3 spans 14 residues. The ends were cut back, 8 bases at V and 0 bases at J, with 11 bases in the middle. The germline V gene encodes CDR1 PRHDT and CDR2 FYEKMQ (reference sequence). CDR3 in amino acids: CASVQATSGNTIYF. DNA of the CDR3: TGTGCCAGCGTCCAGGCTACCTCTGGAAACACCATATATTTT.

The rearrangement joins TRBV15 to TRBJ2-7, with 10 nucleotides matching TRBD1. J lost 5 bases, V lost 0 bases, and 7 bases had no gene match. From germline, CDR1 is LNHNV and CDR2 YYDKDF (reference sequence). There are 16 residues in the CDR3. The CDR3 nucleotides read TGTGCCACCAGCAGAGATTGGACAGGGGGACGCCACGAGCAGTACTTC. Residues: CATSRDWTGGRHEQYF. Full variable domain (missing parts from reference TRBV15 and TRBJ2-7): DAMVIQNPRYQVTQFGKPVTLSCSQTLNHNVMYWYQQKSSQAPKLLFHYYDKDFNNEADTPDNFQSRRPNTSFCFLDIRSPGLGDTAMYLCATSRDWTGGRHEQYFGPGTRLTVT.

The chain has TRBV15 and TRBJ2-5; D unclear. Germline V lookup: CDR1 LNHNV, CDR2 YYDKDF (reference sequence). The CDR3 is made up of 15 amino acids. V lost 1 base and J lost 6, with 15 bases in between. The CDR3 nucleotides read TGTGCCACCAGCAGAGGTATCGGTCCTGCGAAGACCCAGTACTTC. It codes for CATSRGIGPAKTQYF.

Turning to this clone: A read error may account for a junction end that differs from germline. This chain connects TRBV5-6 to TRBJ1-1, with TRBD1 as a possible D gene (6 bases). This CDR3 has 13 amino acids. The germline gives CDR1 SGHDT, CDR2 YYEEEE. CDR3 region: CASSLGGGVEAFF. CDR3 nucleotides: TGTGCCAGCAGTTTGGGAGGGGGGGTTGAAGCTTTCTTT.

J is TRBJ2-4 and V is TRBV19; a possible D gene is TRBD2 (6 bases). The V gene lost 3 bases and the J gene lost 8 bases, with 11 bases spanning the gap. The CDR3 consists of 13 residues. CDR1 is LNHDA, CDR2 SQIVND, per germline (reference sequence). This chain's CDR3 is CASSIRWRDIQYF. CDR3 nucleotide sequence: TGTGCCAGTAGTATTAGGTGGAGGGACATTCAGTACTTC.

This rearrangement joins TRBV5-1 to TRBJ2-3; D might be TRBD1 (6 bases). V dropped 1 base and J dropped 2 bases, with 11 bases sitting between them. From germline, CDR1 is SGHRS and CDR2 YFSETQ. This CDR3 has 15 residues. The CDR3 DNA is TGCGCCAGCAGCTTGATGAACAGGGCCACAGATACGCAGTATTTT. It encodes CASSLMNRATDTQYF.

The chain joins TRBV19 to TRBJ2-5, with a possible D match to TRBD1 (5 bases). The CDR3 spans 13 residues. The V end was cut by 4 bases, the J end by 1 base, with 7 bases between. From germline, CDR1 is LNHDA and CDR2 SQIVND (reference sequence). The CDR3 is CASSKDSQETQYF. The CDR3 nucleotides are TGTGCCAGTAGTAAAGACAGCCAAGAGACCCAGTACTTC.

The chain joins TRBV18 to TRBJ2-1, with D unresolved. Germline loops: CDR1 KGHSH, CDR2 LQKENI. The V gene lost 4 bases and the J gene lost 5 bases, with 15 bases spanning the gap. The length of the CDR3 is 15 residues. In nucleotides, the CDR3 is TGTGCCAGCTCACTTGCGCGGAGTCCACACAATGAGCAGTTCTTC. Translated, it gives CASSLARSPHNEQFF. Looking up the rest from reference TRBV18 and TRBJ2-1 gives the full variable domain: NAGVMQNPRHLVRRRGQEARLRCSPMKGHSHVYWYRQLPEEGLKFMVYLQKENIIDESGMPKERFSAEFPKEGPSILRIQQVVRGDSAAYFCASSLARSPHNEQFFGPGTRLTVL.

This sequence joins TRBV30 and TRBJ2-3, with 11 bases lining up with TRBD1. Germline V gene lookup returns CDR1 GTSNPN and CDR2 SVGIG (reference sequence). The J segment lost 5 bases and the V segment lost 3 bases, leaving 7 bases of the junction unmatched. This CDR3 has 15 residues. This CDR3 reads CAWRFGTGGRDTQYF. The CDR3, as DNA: TGTGCCTGGAGATTCGGGACAGGGGGTAGAGATACGCAGTATTTT. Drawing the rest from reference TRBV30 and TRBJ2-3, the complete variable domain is SQTIHQWPATLVQPVGSPLSLECTVEGTSNPNLYWYRQAAGRGLQLLFYSVGIGQISSEVPQNLSASRPQDRQFILSSKKLLLSDSGFYLCAWRFGTGGRDTQYFGPGTRLTVL.

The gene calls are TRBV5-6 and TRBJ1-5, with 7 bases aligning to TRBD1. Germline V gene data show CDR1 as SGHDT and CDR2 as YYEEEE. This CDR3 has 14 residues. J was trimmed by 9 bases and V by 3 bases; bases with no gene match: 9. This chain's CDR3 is CASSWSGTAAPQHF. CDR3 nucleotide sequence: TGTGCCAGCAGCTGGTCCGGGACAGCTGCGCCCCAGCATTTT.

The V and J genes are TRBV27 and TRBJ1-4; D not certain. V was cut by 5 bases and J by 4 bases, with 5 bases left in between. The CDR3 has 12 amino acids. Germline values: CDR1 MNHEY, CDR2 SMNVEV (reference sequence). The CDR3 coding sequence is TGTGCCAGCAGTCCTCGTAATGAAAAACTGTTTTTT. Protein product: CASSPRNEKLFF.

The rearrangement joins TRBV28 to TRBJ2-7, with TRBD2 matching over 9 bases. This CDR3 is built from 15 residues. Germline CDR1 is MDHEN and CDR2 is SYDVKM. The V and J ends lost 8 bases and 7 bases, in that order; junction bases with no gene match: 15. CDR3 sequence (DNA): TGTGCCAGCTTTCCGCGGGAGGGCCCGAACTGGGAGCAGTACTTC. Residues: CASFPREGPNWEQYF. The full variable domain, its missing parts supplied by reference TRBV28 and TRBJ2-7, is DVKVTQSSRYLVKRTGEKVFLECVQDMDHENMFWYRQDPGLGLRLIYFSYDVKMKEKGDIPEGYSVSREKKERFSLILESASTNQTSMYLCASFPREGPNWEQYFGPGTRLTVT.

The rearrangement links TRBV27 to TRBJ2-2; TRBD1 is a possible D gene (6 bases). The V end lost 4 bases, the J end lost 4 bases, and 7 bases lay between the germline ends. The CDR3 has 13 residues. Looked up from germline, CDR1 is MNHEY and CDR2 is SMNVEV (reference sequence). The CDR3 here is CASSYRVTGELFF. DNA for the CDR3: TGTGCCAGCAGTTACAGGGTCACCGGGGAGCTGTTTTTT.

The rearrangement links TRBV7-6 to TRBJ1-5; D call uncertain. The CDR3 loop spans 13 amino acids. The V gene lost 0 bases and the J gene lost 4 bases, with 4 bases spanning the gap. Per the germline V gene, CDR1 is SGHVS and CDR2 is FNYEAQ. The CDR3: CASSLAENQPQHF. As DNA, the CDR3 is TGTGCCAGCAGCTTAGCGGAGAATCAGCCCCAGCATTTT.

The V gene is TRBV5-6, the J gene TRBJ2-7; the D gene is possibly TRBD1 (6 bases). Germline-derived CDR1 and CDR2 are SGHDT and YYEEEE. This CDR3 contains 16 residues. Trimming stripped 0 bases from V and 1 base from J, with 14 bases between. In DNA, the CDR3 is TGTGCCAGCAGCTTGGGTCTTGGACAGACGTCCTACGAGCAGTACTTC. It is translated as CASSLGLGQTSYEQYF.

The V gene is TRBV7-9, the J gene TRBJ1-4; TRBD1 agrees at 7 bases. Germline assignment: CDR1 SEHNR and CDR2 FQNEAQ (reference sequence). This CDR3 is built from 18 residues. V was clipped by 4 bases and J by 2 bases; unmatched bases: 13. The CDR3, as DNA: TGTGCCAGCAGCTCGCTGGGACAGAGCCTCCCGACTAATGAAAAACTGTTTTTT. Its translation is CASSSLGQSLPTNEKLFF.

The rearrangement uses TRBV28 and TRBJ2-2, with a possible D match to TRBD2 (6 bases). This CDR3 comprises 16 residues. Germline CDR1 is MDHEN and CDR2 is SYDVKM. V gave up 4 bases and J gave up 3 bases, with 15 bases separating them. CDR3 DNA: TGTGCCAGCAGTTCCTTAGCGGTAAGGGACACCGGGGAGCTGTTTTTT. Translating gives CASSSLAVRDTGELFF. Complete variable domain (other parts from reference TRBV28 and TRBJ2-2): DVKVTQSSRYLVKRTGEKVFLECVQDMDHENMFWYRQDPGLGLRLIYFSYDVKMKEKGDIPEGYSVSREKKERFSLILESASTNQTSMYLCASSSLAVRDTGELFFGEGSRLTVL.

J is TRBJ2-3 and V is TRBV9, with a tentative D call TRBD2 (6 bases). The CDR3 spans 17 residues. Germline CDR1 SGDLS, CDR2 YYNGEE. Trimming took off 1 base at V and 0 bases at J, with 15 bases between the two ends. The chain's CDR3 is CASSVSRTGASTDTQYF. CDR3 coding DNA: TGTGCCAGCAGCGTAAGCCGAACGGGAGCTAGCACAGATACGCAGTATTTT.

Here the CDR3 DNA reads TGTGCCAGTAGGGGACCGGGACTAGAGAACACAGATACGCAGTATTTT. Translated, it gives CASRGPGLENTDTQYF. The V and J genes are TRBV19 and TRBJ2-3; TRBD2 matches at 8 bases. The CDR3 extends over 16 amino acids. V lost 6 bases, J lost 2 bases, and 10 bases stayed unmatched. CDR1 and CDR2 (germline): LNHDA, SQIVND (reference sequence).